The rows below give T cell receptor beta chains drawn from one sample of a study of Ad26.COV2.S vaccination and SARS-CoV-2 variants. Profiling relied on immunoSEQ multiplex PCR, and the TCRdb table lists in-frame clones only, not all of them. This table has roughly 350,000 clones, about nine tenths appearing once. This sample comprised peripheral blood, obtained in a trial of Ad26.COV2.S vaccine versus placebo. The receptors originated from a person aged 18-65 years who received the Ad26.COV2.S COVID-19 vaccine or a placebo. Both conserved end residues are part of each CDR3. Each record gives: V gene, clone size, J gene, D gene, CDR3 DNA, CDR3 protein. A D gene is named only where the DNA matches it firmly. The size of a clone is reported for some rows only, either as once, few or many, or as a class for expanded clones.

>TRBV7-2|NA|TRBJ1-5|NA
TGTGCCAGCACCCTTTCGGGGGGCGACAATCAGCCCCAGCATTTT
CASTLSGGDNQPQHF
>TRBV7-8|NA|TRBJ1-5|TRBD1
TGTGCCAGCAGTTATAGGGACAGGGGGGTAAGCAATCAGCCCCAGCATTTT
CASSYRDRGVSNQPQHF
>TRBV5-6|NA|TRBJ1-1|TRBD1
TGTGCCAGCAGGTCAAAGGGGGCCGGGACTGAAGCTTTCTTT
CASRSKGAGTEAFF
>TRBV12-2|NA|TRBJ1-2|NA
TGTGCAAGTCGCTTAGGGGAGAAACCTCGAAAACAGGGCTACACCTTC
CASRLGEKPRKQGYTF
>TRBV9|NA|TRBJ1-6|NA
TGTGCCAGCAGCGAGCTCACAAGGGGTTCACCCCTCCACTTT
CASSELTRGSPLHF
>TRBV7-9|NA|TRBJ1-5|TRBD1
TGTGCCAGCAGCCCCACAGGGGGAGACCATCAGCCCCAGCATTTT
CASSPTGGDHQPQHF
>TRBV28|once|TRBJ2-1|TRBD2
TGTGCCAGCAGTTCCGCTAGCGGGAGGGGGTTTGAGCAGTTCTTC
CASSSASGRGFEQFF
>TRBV11-3|NA|TRBJ1-1|NA
TGTGCCAGCAGCTTAGCAGGGGTCGCTGAAGCTTTCTTT
CASSLAGVAEAFF
>TRBV28|NA|TRBJ2-7|NA
TGTGCCAGCAGTTTAGGGGGTGAGCAGTACTTC
CASSLGGEQYF
>TRBV3-1/TRBV3-2|NA|TRBJ2-2|NA
TGTGCCAGCAGCCTTCGAATAGGCGTCTCCGGGGAGCTGTTTTTT
CASSLRIGVSGELFF
>TRBV5-1|NA|TRBJ2-5|TRBD1
TGCGCCAGCAGCTCCGGACAGGTTCGAGAGACCCAGTACTTC
CASSSGQVRETQYF
>TRBV7-2|NA|TRBJ2-3|NA
TGTGCCAGCAGCTTAGGACAGATCACAGATACGCAGTATTTT
CASSLGQITDTQYF
>TRBV2|NA|TRBJ2-6|TRBD1
TGTGCCAGCAGCTCGACAGGGGGCTTATCCCTCGGCTCTGGGGCCAACGTCCTGACTTTC
CASSSTGGLSLGSGANVLTF
>TRBV5-4|NA|TRBJ2-1|TRBD1
TGTGCCAGCAGCTTTTCTAGGGGGACAGGGGACAATGAGCAGTTCTTC
CASSFSRGTGDNEQFF
>TRBV30|NA|TRBJ2-1|NA
TGTGCCTGGAAATGGGGGATATTTTATGAGCAGTTCTTC
CAWKWGIFYEQFF
>TRBV6-2/TRBV6-3|NA|TRBJ2-1|TRBD1
TGTGCCAGCAGTGACAGGGAAGCCTACAATGAGCAGTTCTTC
CASSDREAYNEQFF
>TRBV18|NA|TRBJ1-1|NA
TGTGCCAGCTCACCAGAGGAGGGGACCCTATTT
CASSPEEGTLF
>TRBV29-1|NA|TRBJ1-3|NA
TGCAGCGTTTCACAGGAGAGTGGAAACACCATATATTTT
CSVSQESGNTIYF
>TRBV27|NA|TRBJ1-1|NA
TGTGCCAGCAGTTTATCTGGGGGGGAAGCTTTCTTT
CASSLSGGEAFF
>TRBV7-2|NA|TRBJ2-1|TRBD2
TGTGCCAGCAGCCTTCAGATAGCGGGAGCAGGGAATGAGCAGTTCTTC
CASSLQIAGAGNEQFF
>TRBV28|NA|TRBJ2-3|TRBD1
TGTGCCAGCAGCAAAGGGGGCCAGGCGAAGGATACGCAGTATTTT
CASSKGGQAKDTQYF
>TRBV5-1|NA|TRBJ2-5|NA
TGCGCCAGCAGCTTGGCCGGAAGAGCGGGAGAGACCCAGTACTTC
CASSLAGRAGETQYF
>TRBV5-6|NA|TRBJ2-4|NA
TGTGCCAGCAGCTTTAGGGTTCTCGGCAAAAACATTCAGTACTTC
CASSFRVLGKNIQYF
>TRBV15|once|TRBJ2-3|TRBD2
TGTGCCACCAGCAGAGATAGGGGACTAGCGGTCGGGTCGTATTTT
CATSRDRGLAVGSYF
>TRBV5-8|NA|TRBJ1-1|TRBD1
TGTGCCAGCAGCTTGTTCAGACAGGGGATCCTGAACACTGAAGCTTTCTTT
CASSLFRQGILNTEAFF
>TRBV5-1|NA|TRBJ2-7|TRBD1
TGCGCCAGCAGCTTGGAAGGGACAGGAGGTGAGCAGTACTTC
CASSLEGTGGEQYF
>TRBV4-1|few|TRBJ2-7|NA
TGCGCCAGCAGCCAAGATCACCCGGGACCCTACGAGCAGTACTTC
CASSQDHPGPYEQYF
>TRBV28|NA|TRBJ2-7|NA
TGTGCCAGCAGTTTTCTTTCAGGCTACGAGCAGTACTTC
CASSFLSGYEQYF
>TRBV21-1|NA|TRBJ2-6|NA
TGTGCCAGCAGCAAAGGGGTCGGGGCCAACGTCCTGACTTTC
CASSKGVGANVLTF
>TRBV6-2/TRBV6-3|NA|TRBJ2-7|NA
TGTGCCAGCAGTTACTCGAGGGGATACGAGCAGTACTTC
CASSYSRGYEQYF
>TRBV4-1|NA|TRBJ2-2|NA
TGCGCCAGCAGCCAGGGAAGGGTTGTCACCGGGGAGCTGTTTTTT
CASSQGRVVTGELFF
>TRBV7-2|once|TRBJ2-3|NA
TGTGCCAGCAAGGGGGGGGCTGCGGCAGATACGCAGTATTTT
CASKGGAAADTQYF
>TRBV4-3|NA|TRBJ1-5|NA
TGCGCCAGCAGCCAAGATCTGGGGAGTGATCAGCCCCAGCATTTT
CASSQDLGSDQPQHF
>TRBV12-3/TRBV12-4|NA|TRBJ2-7|NA
TGTGCCAGCAGTTTTGTACAGGGCGTTAAGTACTTC
CASSFVQGVKYF
>TRBV14|NA|TRBJ2-1|TRBD2
TGTGCCAGCAGCCAGATAGCGGGAGTGAATTACAATGAGCAGTTCTTC
CASSQIAGVNYNEQFF
>TRBV19|NA|TRBJ1-4|NA
TGTGCCAGTACCGGCAGGGATGCAACTAATGAAAAACTGTTTTTT
CASTGRDATNEKLFF
>TRBV7-9|NA|TRBJ1-1|TRBD1
TGTGCCAGCAGCCCGGGACAGGGGTGGAAGGACACTGAAGCTTTCTTT
CASSPGQGWKDTEAFF
>TRBV5-4|NA|TRBJ2-3|NA
TGTGCCAGCAGCTCCGGGGGGCCAGGGGGTGATACGCAGTATTTT
CASSSGGPGGDTQYF
>TRBV27|NA|TRBJ2-7|NA
TGTGCCAGCAGTTTAAGTGCTGCGGCGGGCGAGCAGTACTTC
CASSLSAAAGEQYF
>TRBV9|NA|TRBJ2-2|TRBD2
TGTGCCAGCAGCGTAGGGCGGGGGGGGCACCCCACAAACACCGGGGAGCTGTTTTTT
CASSVGRGGHPTNTGELFF
>TRBV25-1|NA|TRBJ2-1|NA
TGTGCCAGCAGTGATCTATCCGGGGGCCTCAATGAGCAGTTCTTC
CASSDLSGGLNEQFF
>TRBV4-1|NA|TRBJ2-3|TRBD2
TGCGCCAGCAGCCAAGATGGGGGCGGGGGGGCGACAGATACGCAGTATTTT
CASSQDGGGGATDTQYF
>TRBV29-1|NA|TRBJ2-2|TRBD2
TGCAGCGTTGAAAGGTTTGGACTAGAGACCGGGGAGCTGTTTTTT
CSVERFGLETGELFF
>TRBV2|NA|TRBJ2-1|TRBD2
TGTGCCAGCAGTGGCGTAGGTGGCGGGGGGGACGTCTTC
CASSGVGGGGDVF
>TRBV7-8|few|TRBJ2-5|TRBD1
TGTGCCAGCAGCTTAGCGGACAGGCAAGAGACCCAGTACTTC
CASSLADRQETQYF
>TRBV9|NA|TRBJ1-4|NA
TGTGCCAGCAGCGTAGGTAAACGGGGGCTTGCTAATGAAAAACTGTTTTTT
CASSVGKRGLANEKLFF